This T cell receptor beta chain is drawn from a study of tissue T cells after allogeneic stem cell transplantation (dated by TCRdb to 2021 to 2024). General notes on the study: The study profiled TCR beta repertoires in many tissues obtained from research autopsies of patients with and without GVHD, and also in mouse models of GVHD. On the human side, the study was prospective and observational, with no blinding or randomization. Beyond this particular receptor, the publication reports: The study did not determine which tissue TCRs were alloreactive or antigen-specific, and some clones might have been persisting host cells. The patient cohort was small and clinically heterogeneous, and sampling depth was acknowledged as a limitation. Within patients, how anatomically similar the tissues were was a key factor in shaping TCR repertoire composition, regardless of disease or transplant status. In both patients and mice, T cells from blood and spleen covered only a limited part of the TCR repertoire found in tissues. Only a few T cell clones appeared in more than one patient, yet motif-based clustering showed tissue-specific repertoire signatures that were shared between patients.

This clone has just a few counts. This clone's antigen is unknown. The receptor originates from a mouse, and its gene names and germline sequences are accordingly murine. The sequence runs out 1 residue before the end of the CDR3; the remainder is reconstructed from the germline J gene. CDR1 SNHLY and CDR2 FYNGKV were looked up in the germline V gene (reference sequence). The CDR3 contains 13 residues, cysteine and phenylalanine counted. Sequencing covers 36 bases of the CDR3, shown here with the frame starting at base 1. Trimming removed 4 bases from V and 4 bases from J, leaving 7 bases between the germline ends. Read against the paper, the sample's time point label means: mouse harvest day 14 after allogeneic transplant. Mouse grafts consisting of 10^7 T-cell-depleted bone marrow cells combined with 10^6 splenic CD5+ T cells were administered by tail vein injection. To model GVHD in mice, a major MHC-mismatch B6 (H2b) into BALB/c (H2d) model was used, and tissues were profiled at day 7 or 14. Mouse tissues and retro-orbital blood were harvested on day 7 or 14 post-transplant using separate sterile tools per animal; livers were flushed beforehand. Before genomic DNA was isolated with the DNeasy Blood & Tissue Kit, mouse tissues were minced with razor blades in buffered saline.

Libraries were prepared through the immunoSEQ multiplex PCR assay. TCRbeta CDR3 sequencing was done by Adaptive Biotechnologies at survey depth, reporting CDR3 sequences, V/J genes, productive frequency and template counts. TCR beta CDR3 regions were amplified from genomic DNA instead of RNA. As for how the authors treated the data: Jensen-Shannon divergence served to quantify pairwise repertoire overlap between tissues, with 0 meaning identical and 1 meaning complete divergence. Tissues were grouped by single-linkage agglomerative hierarchical clustering of pairwise JSD values, and the clustering results were shown as dendrograms. GLIPH2 was applied to all patient samples using simulation_depth 1000, kmer_min_depth 3, and cdr3_length_cutoff 8, and only groups with more than two unique CDR3s were retained. A standardized tissue-overlap score extrapolated Jaccard GLIPH-group overlap across patients to a standard repertoire size of 1000 clones. To look at how diversity was associated with clinical or experimental variables, linear mixed-effect models were used, with tissue treated as a fixed effect and individual treated as a random effect. TCRdb provides this immuneACCESS table in a form limited to in-frame rearrangements. Some clones are lacking; in checked studies, under half of them reflect an unresolved V gene, and why the rest are absent is not known. The DNA was the basis for D and trimming; V, J and clone size are from that table. Across this sample there are approximately 7,900 clones, with approximately 37% seen only once. Roughly 3% of the sample rests with the top ten.

The TCR comes from a female BALB/c mouse given C57BL/6 T cells with graft-versus-host disease after an allogeneic hematopoietic cell transplant. Rearrangement joined TRBV3 to TRBJ1-4; the D gene assignment is ambiguous. Material: skin. The CDR3: CASSSTFNERLFF. Incomplete CDR3 DNA: TGTGCCAGCAGCTCAACATTCAACGAAAGATTATTT.